These T cell receptor beta chains were read from a single sample in a study of OX40 agonist ivuxolimab in advanced cancers. The method was immunoSEQ multiplex PCR; TCRdb's version includes in-frame clones alone and lacks a portion of them. The top ten hold about 0.49% of the sample, which has around 70,000 clones, roughly 87% seen once. The sequenced sample was CD4+ or CD8+ T cells sorted from blood, obtained in a trial of the OX40 agonist ivuxolimab. These TCRs come from an adult with an advanced solid tumor such as melanoma, head and neck, liver or kidney cancer. Both conserved end residues are part of each CDR3. The D gene is left open where the match is weak. Clone size is shown for a subset of rows, as once, few, many or a class of expanded clone.

>TRBV5-1|TRBJ2-7|NA|TRBD2
CASSLGPLGGAHHEQYF
TGCGCCAGCAGCTTGGGGCCCCTCGGGGGGGCCCACCACGAGCAGTACTTC
>TRBV4-1|TRBJ1-5|NA|TRBD1
CASSPQQGNQPQHF
TGCGCCAGCAGCCCCCAACAGGGGAATCAGCCCCAGCATTTT
>TRBV7-2|TRBJ1-4|once|NA
CASSPSSNPATNEKLFF
TGTGCCAGCAGCCCCAGTTCGAACCCCGCAACTAATGAAAAACTGTTTTTT
>TRBV2|TRBJ1-2|NA|NA
CASSEAGQYGYTF
TGTGCCAGCAGTGAAGCCGGACAATATGGCTACACCTTC
>TRBV11-3|TRBJ2-3|NA|NA
CASSFRSGTFTDTQYF
TGTGCCAGCAGCTTCCGTAGCGGAACCTTCACAGATACGCAGTATTTT
>TRBV5-1|TRBJ1-5|NA|TRBD1
CASSLEGTDNPPQHF
TGCGCCAGCAGCTTGGAAGGGACAGATAACCCGCCCCAGCATTTT
>TRBV18|TRBJ2-3|NA|TRBD1
CASSPGQGDTQYF
TGTGCCAGCTCACCGGGACAGGGAGATACGCAGTATTTT
>TRBV27|TRBJ1-2|NA|NA
CASSRSGHNYGYTF
TGTGCCAGCTCCCGTTCGGGGCACAACTATGGCTACACCTTC
>TRBV5-6|TRBJ2-7|NA|NA
CASTRGGGASYEQYF
TGTGCCAGCACTCGGGGAGGGGGGGCTTCCTACGAGCAGTACTTC
>TRBV21-1|TRBJ2-4|NA|NA
CASSKGGRWVAKNIQYF
TGTGCCAGCAGCAAAGGAGGTCGGTGGGTAGCCAAAAACATTCAGTACTTC
>TRBV5-1|TRBJ2-5|NA|TRBD2
CASSIYPGTSGGAGAQETQYF
TGCGCCAGCAGCATCTACCCCGGGACTAGCGGGGGGGCCGGGGCCCAAGAGACCCAGTACTTC
>TRBV7-9|TRBJ1-2|NA|NA
CASSLVEGSAYGYTF
TGTGCCAGCAGCTTAGTAGAAGGTTCAGCCTATGGCTACACCTTC
>TRBV27|TRBJ2-7|NA|TRBD1
CASSTRQGGTSEQYF
TGTGCCAGCAGCACCAGACAGGGGGGGACCTCCGAGCAGTACTTC
>TRBV6-1|TRBJ1-2|NA|NA
CASRGYYGYTF
TGTGCCAGCAGGGGGTACTATGGCTACACCTTC
>TRBV29-1|TRBJ2-2|NA|NA
CSGQPGENTGELFF
TGCAGCGGTCAACCGGGAGAAAACACCGGGGAGCTGTTTTTT
>TRBV7-2|TRBJ2-7|NA|NA
CASSLSLFYEQYF
TGTGCCAGCAGCTTGTCCCTGTTCTACGAGCAGTACTTC
>TRBV30|TRBJ2-1|NA|TRBD2
CAWKRGAGNEQFF
TGTGCCTGGAAGCGGGGGGCCGGCAATGAGCAGTTCTTC
>TRBV7-9|TRBJ1-6|NA|TRBD1
CASSLGDRANSPLHF
TGTGCCAGCAGCTTAGGAGACAGGGCCAATTCACCCCTCCACTTT
>TRBV9|TRBJ1-3|NA|NA
CASSRSGVSGNTIYF
TGTGCCAGCAGCCGTAGTGGGGTCTCTGGAAACACCATATATTTT
>TRBV6-1|TRBJ2-2|NA|NA
CASSGTTNTGELFF
TGTGCCAGCAGTGGGACCACGAACACCGGGGAGCTGTTTTTT
>TRBV19|TRBJ1-1|few|NA
CASSIAYTEAFF
TGTGCCAGTAGTATCGCGTACACTGAAGCTTTCTTT
>TRBV28|TRBJ2-3|NA|NA
CASSEAGTGPDTQYF
TGTGCCAGCAGTGAAGCAGGGACCGGGCCAGATACGCAGTATTTT
>TRBV5-6|TRBJ2-1|NA|NA
CASSLPGTLEPNEQFF
TGTGCCAGCAGTTTGCCCGGGACTCTGGAACCCAATGAGCAGTTCTTC
>TRBV11-2|TRBJ2-1|NA|NA
CASSLGRAGEQFF
TGTGCCAGCAGCTTAGGACGGGCGGGTGAGCAGTTCTTC
>TRBV19|TRBJ2-7|NA|TRBD1
CASRRTGQGLQQYF
TGTGCCAGCCGACGGACAGGACAGGGCCTCCAGCAGTACTTC
>TRBV6-1|TRBJ2-7|NA|NA
CASSERSEQYF
TGTGCCAGCAGTGAACGGAGCGAGCAGTACTTC
>TRBV19|TRBJ2-5|NA|NA
CAGGMQETQYF
TGTGCCGGGGGAATGCAAGAGACCCAGTACTTC
>TRBV14|TRBJ1-5|once|NA
CASSARDGSNQPQHF
TGTGCCAGCAGCGCCCGGGACGGGAGCAATCAGCCCCAGCATTTT
>TRBV5-4|TRBJ1-2|NA|TRBD1
CASSPGRDRGYGYTF
TGTGCCAGCAGCCCGGGCCGGGACAGGGGATATGGCTACACCTTC
>TRBV7-6|TRBJ1-1|once|NA
CASSSTPRGEKAFF
TGTGCCAGCAGCTCGACTCCACGAGGGGAGAAAGCTTTCTTT